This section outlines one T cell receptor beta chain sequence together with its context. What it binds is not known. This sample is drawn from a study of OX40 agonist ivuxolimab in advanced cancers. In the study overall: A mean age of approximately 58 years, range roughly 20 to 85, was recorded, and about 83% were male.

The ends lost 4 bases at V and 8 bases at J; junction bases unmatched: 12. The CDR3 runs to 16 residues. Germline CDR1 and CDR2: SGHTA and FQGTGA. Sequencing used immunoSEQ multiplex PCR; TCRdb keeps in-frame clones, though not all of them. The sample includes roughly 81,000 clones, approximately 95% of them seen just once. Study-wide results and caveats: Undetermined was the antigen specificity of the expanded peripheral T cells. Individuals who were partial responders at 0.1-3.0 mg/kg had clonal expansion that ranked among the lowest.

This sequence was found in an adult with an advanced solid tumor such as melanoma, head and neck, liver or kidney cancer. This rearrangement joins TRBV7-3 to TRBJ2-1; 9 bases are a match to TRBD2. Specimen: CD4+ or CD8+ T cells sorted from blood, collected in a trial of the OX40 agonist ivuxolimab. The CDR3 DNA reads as TGTGCCAGCAGCTGGACCGGGACTAGCTCACTGTATGAGCAGTTCTTC. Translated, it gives CASSWTGTSSLYEQFF.